This is a list of T cell receptor beta chains from one sample in a study of shared clonotypes between healthy human individuals. Data came from immunoSEQ multiplex PCR; TCRdb stores just in-frame clones and leaves some out. The sample lists around 2,100,000 clones; 85% to 95% were seen once. Sequenced: naive CD8+ T cells sorted from blood. These receptors all come from a young man in good health. The CDR3 runs from the conserved cysteine through the conserved F or W. Fields, in order: V gene, D gene, clone size, J gene, CDR3 protein. A D gene is named only where the DNA matches it firmly. For some rows the clone size is stated as once, few or many, or as a class when expanded; others skip it.

TRBV4-1	TRBD2	NA	TRBJ2-5	CASSQAVAGGPQETQYF
TRBV19	NA	NA	TRBJ1-2	CASGSANGYTF
TRBV6-5	NA	NA	TRBJ1-3	CASSSDRTSGNTIYF
TRBV27	NA	NA	TRBJ1-1	CASNQVGGVTEAFF
TRBV4-1	NA	NA	TRBJ2-7	CASSQLDLSYEQYF
TRBV5-6	NA	once	TRBJ1-4	CASSDGTAEKLFF
TRBV28	NA	NA	TRBJ2-5	CASSSNREKYQETQYF
TRBV4-1	NA	NA	TRBJ1-1	CASSLGLSGTEAFF
TRBV2	TRBD1	few	TRBJ1-6	CASGQPRDSINSPLHF
TRBV2	NA	NA	TRBJ1-6	CASSETANSPLHF
TRBV5-1	TRBD2	NA	TRBJ2-7	CASSAGLARNPYYYEQYF
TRBV19	TRBD1	NA	TRBJ1-5	CASSVPRDRGNQPQHF
TRBV4-3	TRBD1	NA	TRBJ2-7	CASSQDSQGIPYEQYF